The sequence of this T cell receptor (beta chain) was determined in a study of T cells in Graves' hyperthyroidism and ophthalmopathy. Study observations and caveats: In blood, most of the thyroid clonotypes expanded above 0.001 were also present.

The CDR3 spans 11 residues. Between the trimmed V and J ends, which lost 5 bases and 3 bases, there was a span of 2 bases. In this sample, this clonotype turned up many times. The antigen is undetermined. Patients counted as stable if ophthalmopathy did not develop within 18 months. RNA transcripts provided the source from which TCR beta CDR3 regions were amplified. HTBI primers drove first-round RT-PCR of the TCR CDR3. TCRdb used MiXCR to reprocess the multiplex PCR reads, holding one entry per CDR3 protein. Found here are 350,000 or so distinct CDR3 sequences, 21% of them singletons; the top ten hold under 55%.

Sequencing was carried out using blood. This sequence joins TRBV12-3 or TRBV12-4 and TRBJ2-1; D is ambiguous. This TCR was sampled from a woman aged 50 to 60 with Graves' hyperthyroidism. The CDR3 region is CASSGYNEQFF. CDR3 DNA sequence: TGTGCCAGCAGTGGCTACAATGAGCAGTTCTTC.